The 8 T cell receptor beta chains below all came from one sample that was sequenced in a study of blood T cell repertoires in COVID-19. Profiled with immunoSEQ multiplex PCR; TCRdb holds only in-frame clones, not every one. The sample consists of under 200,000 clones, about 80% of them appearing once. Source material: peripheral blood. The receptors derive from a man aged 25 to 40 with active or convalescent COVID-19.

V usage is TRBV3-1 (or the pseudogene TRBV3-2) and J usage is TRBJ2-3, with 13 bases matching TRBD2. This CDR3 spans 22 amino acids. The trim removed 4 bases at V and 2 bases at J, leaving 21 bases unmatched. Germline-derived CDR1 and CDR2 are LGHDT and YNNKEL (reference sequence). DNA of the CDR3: TGTGCCAGCAGCCCCTATTATCGGACTAGCGGGGGACCGGGCGGCCCCACAGATACGCAGTATTTT. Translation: CASSPYYRTSGGPGGPTDTQYF.

The CDR3 sequence is CATSDLQVRLAGGPRTGELFF. Written as DNA, the CDR3 is TGTGCCACCAGTGATTTGCAGGTCAGACTAGCGGGAGGGCCAAGGACCGGGGAGCTGTTTTTT. This chain links TRBV24-1 with TRBJ2-2, with TRBD2 identical over 14 bases. Germline V lookup: CDR1 KGHDR, CDR2 SFDVKD. J gave up 5 bases and V 0 bases, and 13 bases lay outside the gene matches. The CDR3 length is 21 residues.

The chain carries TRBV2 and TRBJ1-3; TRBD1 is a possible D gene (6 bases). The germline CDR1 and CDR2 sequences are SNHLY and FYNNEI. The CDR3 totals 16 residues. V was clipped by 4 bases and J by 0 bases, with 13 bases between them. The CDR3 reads CASSVRQGNSGNTIYF. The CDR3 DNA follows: TGTGCCAGCAGTGTAAGGCAGGGGAACTCTGGAAACACCATATATTTT. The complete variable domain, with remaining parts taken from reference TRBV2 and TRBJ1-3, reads EPEVTQTPSHQVTQMGQEVILRCVPISNHLYFYWYRQILGQKVEFLVSFYNNEISEKSEIFDDQFSVERPDGSNFTLKIRSTKLEDSAMYFCASSVRQGNSGNTIYFGEGSWLTVV.

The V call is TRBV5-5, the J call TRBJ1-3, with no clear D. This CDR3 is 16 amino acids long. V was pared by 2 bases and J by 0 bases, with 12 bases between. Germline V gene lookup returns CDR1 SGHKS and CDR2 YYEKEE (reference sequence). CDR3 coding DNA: TGTGCCAGCAGCTTTGGGCAGATCGGCTCTGGAAACACCATATATTTT. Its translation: CASSFGQIGSGNTIYF.

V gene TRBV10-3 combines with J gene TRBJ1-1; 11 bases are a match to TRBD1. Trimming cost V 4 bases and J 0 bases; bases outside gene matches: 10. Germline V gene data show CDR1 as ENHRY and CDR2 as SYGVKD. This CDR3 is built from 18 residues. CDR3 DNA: TGTGCCATCAGTGCCAATCCGGGACAGGGGGACATGAACACTGAAGCTTTCTTT. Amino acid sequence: CAISANPGQGDMNTEAFF.

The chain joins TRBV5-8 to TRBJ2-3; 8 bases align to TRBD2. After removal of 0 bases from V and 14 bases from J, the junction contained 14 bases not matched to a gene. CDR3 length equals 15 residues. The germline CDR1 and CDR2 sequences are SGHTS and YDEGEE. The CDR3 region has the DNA TGTGCCAGCAGCTTGGGCGGCGGTAGCGGGACCCGTGCGTATTTT. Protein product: CASSLGGGSGTRAYF. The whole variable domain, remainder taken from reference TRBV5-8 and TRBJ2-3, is EAGVTQSPTHLIKTRGQQATLRCSPISGHTSVYWYQQALGLGLQFLLWYDEGEERNRGNFPPRFSGRQFPNYSSELNVNALELEDSALYLCASSLGGGSGTRAYFGPGTRLTVL.

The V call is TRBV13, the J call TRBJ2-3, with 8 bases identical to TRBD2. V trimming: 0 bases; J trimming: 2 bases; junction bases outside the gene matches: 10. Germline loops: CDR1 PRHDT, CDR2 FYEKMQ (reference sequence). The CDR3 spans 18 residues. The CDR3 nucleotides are TGTGCCAGCAGCTTAGGGGCAGGGGTAGCGGGGAACACAGATACGCAGTATTTT. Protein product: CASSLGAGVAGNTDTQYF.

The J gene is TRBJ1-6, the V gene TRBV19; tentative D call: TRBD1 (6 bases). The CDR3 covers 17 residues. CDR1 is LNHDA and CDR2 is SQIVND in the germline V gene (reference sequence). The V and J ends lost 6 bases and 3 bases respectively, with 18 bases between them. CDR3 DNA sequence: TGTGCCAGTAGCCATGGCGGGGGGCGAGGCTATAATTCACCCCTCCACTTT. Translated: CASSHGGGRGYNSPLHF.